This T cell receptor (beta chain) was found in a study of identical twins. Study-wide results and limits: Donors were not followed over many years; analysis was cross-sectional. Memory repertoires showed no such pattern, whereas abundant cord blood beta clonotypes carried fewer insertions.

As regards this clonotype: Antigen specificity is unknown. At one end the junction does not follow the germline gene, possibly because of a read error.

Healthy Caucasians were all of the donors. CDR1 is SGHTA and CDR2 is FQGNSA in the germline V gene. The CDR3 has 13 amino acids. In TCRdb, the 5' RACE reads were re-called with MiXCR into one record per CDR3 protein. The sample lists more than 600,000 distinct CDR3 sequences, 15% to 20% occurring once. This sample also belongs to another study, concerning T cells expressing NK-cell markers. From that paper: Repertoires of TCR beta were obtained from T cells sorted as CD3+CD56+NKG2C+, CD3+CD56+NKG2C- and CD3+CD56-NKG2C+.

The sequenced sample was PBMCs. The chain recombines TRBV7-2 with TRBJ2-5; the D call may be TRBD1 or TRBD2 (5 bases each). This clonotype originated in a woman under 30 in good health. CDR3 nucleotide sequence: TGCGCCGCCGGGGCGGCAATCCAAGAGACCCAGTACTTC. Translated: CAAGAAIQETQYF.